One and the same sample provided the 9 T cell receptor beta chains below, sequenced in a study of blood T cell repertoires in COVID-19. TCRdb's copy holds only in-frame clones and misses some; the assay was immunoSEQ multiplex PCR. This repertoire shows about 370,000 clones, roughly nine tenths found once; its top ten account for roughly 1%. Sequencing was performed on PBMCs or T cells enriched from blood (not recorded which). Every receptor here comes from a man younger than 30 who had recovered from COVID-19.

The chain joins TRBV6-5 to TRBJ1-2; 8 nucleotides match TRBD1. Losses at the gene ends were 5 bases for V and 8 bases for J; bases not matched to a gene: 13. Germline lookup yields CDR1 MNHEY and CDR2 SVGAGI. The CDR3 has 15 amino acids. The CDR3 sequence: CASSPSEGQEGGYTF. In nucleotides, the CDR3 is TGTGCCAGCAGTCCATCCGAGGGACAGGAGGGAGGCTACACCTTC.

This chain connects TRBV7-2 to TRBJ1-2; 10 nucleotides align to TRBD1. This CDR3 is built from 13 residues. Germline V gene lookup returns CDR1 SGHTA and CDR2 FQGNSA. V was pared by 6 bases and J by 8 bases, with 6 bases of the junction left unmatched. The CDR3 DNA sequence: TGTGCCAGCAGGTCCGACAGGGGGCGAGGCTACACCTTC. This encodes CASRSDRGRGYTF.

This clone was picked up one time. The genes are TRBV6-4 and TRBJ2-3, with D possibly being TRBD2 (7 bases). CDR1 is MRHNA and CDR2 is SNTAGT in the germline V gene. V lost 4 bases and J 0 bases, leaving 11 bases between the germline ends. This CDR3 contains 15 residues. The CDR3 DNA reads TGTGCCAGCAGTGTAGGGGGGGCCAGCACAGATACGCAGTATTTT. Encoded protein: CASSVGGASTDTQYF.

This chain joins TRBV5-1 and TRBJ2-1, with D possibly matching TRBD2 (5 bases). Trimming shortened V by 2 bases and J by 0 bases, and 9 bases separated the two germline ends. The CDR3 is 15 amino acids. Germline V gene sequence: CDR1 SGHRS, CDR2 YFSETQ. Here the CDR3 reads CASSFEGGSYNEQFF. CDR3 sequence (DNA): TGCGCCAGCAGCTTTGAAGGAGGCTCCTACAATGAGCAGTTCTTC.

The CDR3 loop reads CASSLGGAGNTIYF. CDR3 nucleotides: TGCGCCAGCAGCTTGGGAGGAGCTGGAAACACCATATATTTT. The rearrangement links TRBV5-1 to TRBJ1-3; D is ambiguous. Germline CDR1 and CDR2: SGHRS and YFSETQ. The CDR3 contains 14 residues. V dropped 0 bases and J dropped 2 bases, with 6 bases sitting between them.

J is TRBJ1-4 and V is TRBV2; D is perhaps TRBD1 (6 bases). V gave up 2 bases and J gave up 7 bases, with 14 bases separating them. Per the germline V gene, CDR1 is SNHLY and CDR2 is FYNNEI. The CDR3 runs to 15 residues. This chain's CDR3 is CASSEKGGVGEKLFF. The CDR3 coding sequence is TGTGCCAGCAGTGAAAAAGGGGGGGTTGGTGAAAAACTGTTTTTT.

The rearrangement uses TRBV4-3 and TRBJ2-6; 7 nucleotides line up with TRBD1. The CDR3 is made up of 17 amino acids. CDR1 is LGHNA and CDR2 is YSLEER in the germline V gene. The J segment lost 0 bases and the V segment lost 3 bases, leaving 5 bases of the junction unmatched. The CDR3 sequence: CASSHGTATSGANVLTF. The CDR3 coding sequence is TGCGCCAGCAGCCACGGGACAGCCACCTCTGGGGCCAACGTCCTGACTTTC.

The chain uses TRBV28 and TRBJ1-5; D unclear. V was cut by 3 bases and J by 2 bases, with 11 bases left in between. Germline V CDR1 and CDR2: MDHEN, SYDVKM. The CDR3 covers 15 residues. CDR3 in DNA: TGTGCCAGCAGTTTGTCGGGTTTTCGCAATCAGCCCCAGCATTTT. This translates into CASSLSGFRNQPQHF.

The rearrangement joins TRBV27 to TRBJ2-1, with D uncertain. CDR1 is MNHEY, CDR2 SMNVEV, per germline (reference sequence). The CDR3 sequence is 16 residues long. V was clipped by 5 bases and J by 4 bases, with 18 bases between them. CDR3 nucleotides: TGTGCCAGCAGTCCTATCCTCCCTCCCCCATACAATGAGCAGTTCTTC. Protein sequence: CASSPILPPPYNEQFF.